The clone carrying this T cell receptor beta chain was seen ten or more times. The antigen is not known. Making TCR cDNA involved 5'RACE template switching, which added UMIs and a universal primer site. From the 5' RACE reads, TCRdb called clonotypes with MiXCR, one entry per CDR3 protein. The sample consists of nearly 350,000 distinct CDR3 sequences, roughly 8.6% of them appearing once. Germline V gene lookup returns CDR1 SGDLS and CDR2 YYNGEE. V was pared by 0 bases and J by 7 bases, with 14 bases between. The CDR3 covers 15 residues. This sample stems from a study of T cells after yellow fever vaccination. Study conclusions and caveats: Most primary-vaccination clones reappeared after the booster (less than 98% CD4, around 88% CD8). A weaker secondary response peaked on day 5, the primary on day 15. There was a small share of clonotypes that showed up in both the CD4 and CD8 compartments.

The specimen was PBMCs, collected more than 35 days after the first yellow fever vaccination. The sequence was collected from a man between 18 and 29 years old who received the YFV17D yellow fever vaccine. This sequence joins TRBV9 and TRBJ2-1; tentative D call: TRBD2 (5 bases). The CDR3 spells CASSVGVGVGNEQFF. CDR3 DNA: TGTGCCAGCAGCGTAGGGGTCGGGGTGGGGAATGAGCAGTTCTTC.